Presented here are 32 T cell receptor beta chains from one specimen sequenced in a study of OX40 agonist ivuxolimab in advanced cancers. Sequencing was performed with immunoSEQ multiplex PCR; in TCRdb, only in-frame clones are kept and a portion is missing. The sample lists 50,000 to 70,000 clones, roughly 85% occurring once. The input for sequencing was CD4+ or CD8+ T cells sorted from blood, taken in a trial of the OX40 agonist ivuxolimab. These TCRs come from an adult with an advanced solid tumor such as melanoma, head and neck, liver or kidney cancer.

The chain employs TRBV6-6 and TRBJ1-2; D call uncertain. The V gene lost 6 bases and the J gene lost 3 bases, with 17 bases spanning the gap. The CDR3 extends over 15 amino acids. Germline V gene data show CDR1 as MNHNY and CDR2 as SVGAGI (reference sequence). The CDR3 here is CASSSGGFGYYGYTF. Written as DNA, the CDR3 is TGTGCCAGCAGCTCGGGAGGATTTGGCTACTATGGCTACACCTTC.

The chain employs TRBV18 and TRBJ2-3; D gene uncertain. Trimming cost V 6 bases and J 5 bases, with 12 bases left between them. The germline V gene encodes CDR1 KGHSH and CDR2 LQKENI. The CDR3 runs 13 residues. Written as DNA, the CDR3 is TGTGCCAGCTCCCTGACCCCGGGAGATACGCAGTATTTT. Its protein is CASSLTPGDTQYF.

V and J are TRBV7-3 and TRBJ1-1, with D tentatively TRBD1 (5 bases). Looked up from germline, CDR1 is SGHTA and CDR2 is FQGTGA. V was clipped by 2 bases and J by 3 bases, with 19 bases between them. The CDR3 extends over 17 amino acids. DNA for the CDR3: TGTGCCAGCAGCTTACGAGGCCCGGGGGGTTCGTACACTGAAGCTTTCTTT. Translation gives CASSLRGPGGSYTEAFF.

This chain connects TRBV6-1 to TRBJ1-2; 7 nucleotides line up with TRBD1. The CDR3 sequence is 15 residues long. Germline trimming cut 6 bases from V and 8 bases from J; bases unmatched to any gene: 15. Germline CDR1 reads MNHNS; CDR2 reads SASEGT. As DNA, the CDR3 is TGTGCCAGCAGGTCCGCCGGGACAGCCACTTGGGGCTACACCTTC. Translating it yields CASRSAGTATWGYTF.

The chain recombines TRBV30 with TRBJ2-3, with D possibly matching TRBD2 (5 bases). This CDR3 has 11 residues. Trimming left V 6 bases short and J 8 bases short, with 12 bases between. Germline-derived CDR1 and CDR2 are GTSNPN and SVGIG (reference sequence). CDR3 DNA: TGTGCCTGTTCCCCGGCGGGTACGCAGTATTTT. Translation gives CACSPAGTQYF.

There are a few counts of this clone. The rearrangement links TRBV20-1 to TRBJ2-5, with D perhaps matching TRBD1 or TRBD2 (5 bases each). CDR3 length: 11 residues. The germline gives CDR1 DFQATT, CDR2 SNEGSKA (reference sequence). V was shortened by 6 bases and J by 5 bases, with 10 bases between the two germline ends. CDR3 residues: CSAWDVETQYF. The CDR3 nucleotides read TGCAGTGCGTGGGACGTGGAGACCCAGTACTTC.

The gene calls are TRBV28 and TRBJ2-7; no definite D call. V was pared by 3 bases and J by 1 base, with 7 bases between. The V gene's germline CDR1 is MDHEN and CDR2 SYDVKM. The CDR3 is made up of 13 amino acids. In DNA, the CDR3 is TGTGCCAGCAGTTTTCACGTTTCCTACGAGCAGTACTTC. Protein: CASSFHVSYEQYF.

This clone was counted a few times. J is TRBJ2-5 and V is TRBV7-2, with a tentative D call TRBD2 (5 bases). Trimming shortened V by 1 base and J by 2 bases, and 17 bases separated the two germline ends. There are 17 residues in the CDR3. CDR1 and CDR2 (germline): SGHTA, FQGNSA. The CDR3 protein is CASSLVSLGETQETQYF. CDR3 in DNA: TGTGCCAGCAGCTTAGTATCGCTCGGGGAGACGCAAGAGACCCAGTACTTC.

The V gene is TRBV5-1, the J gene TRBJ2-3; 7 bases align to TRBD1. In germline, CDR1 is SGHRS, CDR2 YFSETQ. The trim removed 3 bases at V and 3 bases at J, leaving 4 bases unmatched. The CDR3 runs to 14 residues. The CDR3 sequence: CASSWTGSTDTQYF. Here the CDR3 DNA reads TGCGCCAGCAGCTGGACAGGATCTACAGATACGCAGTATTTT.

This chain uses TRBV11-2 with TRBJ2-1, with 7 bases lining up with TRBD2. The germline CDR1 and CDR2 sequences are SGHAT and FQNNGV. The CDR3 sequence is 13 residues long. V shed 5 bases, J shed 7 bases, and the junction held 5 bases outside the gene matches. CDR3 nucleotides: TGTGCCAGCAGCCTAAGTAGCGGGAATGAGCAGTTCTTC. This gives the protein CASSLSSGNEQFF.

This chain joins TRBV13 and TRBJ2-5; D is undetermined. The CDR3 is made up of 14 amino acids. The germline V gene encodes CDR1 PRHDT and CDR2 FYEKMQ (reference sequence). Trimming pared 7 bases from V and 5 bases from J, leaving 17 bases between. The CDR3 reads CASKKKGPRETQYF. CDR3 nucleotide sequence: TGTGCCAGCAAAAAGAAGGGCCCTAGGGAGACCCAGTACTTC.

As concerns this clone: A read error may produce the germline difference seen at one junction end. The chain is built from TRBV28 and TRBJ2-7, with TRBD1 matching 9 bases. Germline CDR1 is MDHEN and CDR2 is SYDVKM. CDR3 size: 14 residues. As DNA, the CDR3 is TGTGCCAGCAGTTCAGGGACAGGGTTAGGTACCCTCCCCTTC. Its translation: CASSSGTGLGTLPF.

This clone was counted between two and nine times. The chain employs TRBV18 and TRBJ2-1; perhaps TRBD2 as D (6 bases). Germline-derived CDR1 and CDR2 are KGHSH and LQKENI. The ends were cut back, 3 bases at V and 6 bases at J, with 15 bases in the middle. This CDR3 contains 15 residues. The CDR3 nucleotides read TGTGCCAGCTCACCCGCCGGGGGTTTTGGCAATGAGCAGTTCTTC. Residues: CASSPAGGFGNEQFF.

The chain combines TRBV28 with TRBJ1-1; maybe TRBD1 (6 bases). The CDR3 totals 11 residues. V lost 6 bases, J lost 5 bases, and 7 bases lay in between. Germline V gene lookup returns CDR1 MDHEN and CDR2 SYDVKM. The CDR3 sequence: CASRGGTEAFF. CDR3 nucleotide sequence: TGTGCCAGCAGAGGGGGGACTGAAGCTTTCTTT.

The chain carries TRBV19 and TRBJ2-7; D is ambiguous. V shed 8 bases and J shed 1 base, with 9 bases lying between them. The CDR3 is 12 residues long. From germline, CDR1 is LNHDA and CDR2 SQIVND (reference sequence). The CDR3, as DNA: TGTGCCAGTGGTTCGAATTCCTACGAGCAGTACTTC. Protein sequence: CASGSNSYEQYF.

V is TRBV27 and J is TRBJ2-2; 8 bases match TRBD2. Germline CDR1 and CDR2: MNHEY and SMNVEV (reference sequence). The CDR3 spans 15 residues. V lost 2 bases, J lost 4 bases, and 3 bases stayed unmatched. DNA of the CDR3: TGTGCCAGCAGTTTAATGCTAGCGGGCACCGGGGAGCTGTTTTTT. Encoded protein: CASSLMLAGTGELFF.

The chain recombines TRBV18 with TRBJ2-3; D remains unclear. Germline CDR1 KGHSH, CDR2 LQKENI. The CDR3 consists of 13 residues. Trimming took off 8 bases at V and 2 bases at J, with 11 bases between the two ends. CDR3 amino acids: CASTGGPTDTQYF. The CDR3 nucleotides are TGTGCCAGCACGGGCGGACCCACAGATACGCAGTATTTT. The full variable domain, in which reference TRBV18 and TRBJ2-3 provide the parts outside the CDR3, is NAGVMQNPRHLVRRRGQEARLRCSPMKGHSHVYWYRQLPEEGLKFMVYLQKENIIDESGMPKERFSAEFPKEGPSILRIQQVVRGDSAAYFCASTGGPTDTQYFGPGTRLTVL.

The chain joins TRBV4-1 to TRBJ2-1; 10 nucleotides align to TRBD2. Per the germline V gene, CDR1 is MGHRA and CDR2 is YSYEKL. With V trimmed by 2 bases and J by 8 bases, 6 bases remained unmatched. CDR3 length equals 15 residues. The CDR3 region has the DNA TGCGCCAGCAGCCAATCAAGCGGGGGGGCGGATGAGCAGTTCTTC. Its translation: CASSQSSGGADEQFF.

The chain couples TRBV11-1 to TRBJ2-5; 7 bases agree with TRBD2. The germline gives CDR1 SGHAT, CDR2 FQDESV (reference sequence). The CDR3 has 18 amino acids. Trimming cost V 3 bases and J 9 bases; bases outside gene matches: 22. The DNA for the CDR3 is TGTGCCAGCAGCTTCGGGGGGTTAAGCATGCAAGGGGCACCGGCCCAGTACTTC. Translation gives CASSFGGLSMQGAPAQYF. The full variable domain, rest sourced from reference TRBV11-1 and TRBJ2-5, is EAEVAQSPRYKITEKSQAVAFWCDPISGHATLYWYRQILGQGPELLVQFQDESVVDDSQLPKDRFSAERLKGVDSTLKIQPAELGDSAMYLCASSFGGLSMQGAPAQYFGPGTRLLVL.

This clone was recorded once. J is TRBJ1-4 and V is TRBV4-2; 12 bases map to TRBD1. Germline V gene data show CDR1 as LGHNA and CDR2 as YNFKEQ. V shed 3 bases and J 6 bases; nucleotides not matched to a gene: 14. This CDR3 spans 19 amino acids. CDR3 loop: CASSHEGTGGATDDEKLFF. Here the CDR3 DNA reads TGTGCCAGCAGCCACGAGGGGACAGGGGGCGCAACAGACGATGAAAAACTGTTTTTT.

Written as DNA, the CDR3 is TGTGCCAGCGGTACAGGGGGCGCGGGCAATCAGCCCCAGCATTTT. Amino acids: CASGTGGAGNQPQHF. The rearrangement uses TRBV28 and TRBJ1-5, with TRBD1 identical over 9 bases. Germline CDR1 and CDR2: MDHEN and SYDVKM. V lost 8 bases and J lost 2; bases outside the gene matches: 7. This CDR3 contains 15 residues.

The rearrangement joins TRBV5-8 to TRBJ2-6, with 7 bases fitting TRBD1. Germline CDR1 reads SGHTS; CDR2 reads YDEGEE. The CDR3 has 16 amino acids. With 4 bases clipped from V and 10 bases from J, the junction kept 14 bases outside the gene matches. The CDR3 nucleotides are TGTGCCAGCAGCCTCGTGCGGTTGGACAGGCTTAACGTCCTGACTTTC. Translating it yields CASSLVRLDRLNVLTF.

The chain employs TRBV2 and TRBJ2-1; the match to TRBD1 covers 9 bases. This CDR3 region has 14 residues. Germline CDR1 is SNHLY and CDR2 is FYNNEI. After removal of 0 bases from V and 10 bases from J, the junction contained 4 bases not matched to a gene. CDR3 sequence: CASSEAWTGAEQFF. In DNA form, the CDR3 reads TGTGCCAGCAGTGAAGCGTGGACAGGGGCGGAGCAGTTCTTC.

This clone was found a few times. The V gene is TRBV28, the J gene TRBJ1-5; 8 positions match TRBD1. Germline lookup yields CDR1 MDHEN and CDR2 SYDVKM. With 3 bases clipped from V and 7 bases from J, the junction kept 5 bases outside the gene matches. The CDR3 covers 14 residues. The DNA for the CDR3 is TGTGCCAGCAGTTTTCGGACAGGGAGACAGCCCCAGCATTTT. Translated, it gives CASSFRTGRQPQHF.

The V and J genes are TRBV5-8 and TRBJ2-2; D unresolved. The CDR3 is 18 amino acids. V gave up 4 bases and J gave up 0 bases, with 19 bases separating them. The germline V gene has CDR1 SGHTS and CDR2 YDEGEE. CDR3 sequence reads: CASSPPFPAISNTGELFF. The CDR3 DNA is TGTGCCAGCAGCCCGCCTTTCCCCGCGATATCGAACACCGGGGAGCTGTTTTTT.

The rearrangement uses TRBV19 and TRBJ1-1, with D perhaps TRBD1 (5 bases). Germline CDR1 LNHDA, CDR2 SQIVND (reference sequence). V lost 1 base and J lost 1, with 7 bases in between. The length of the CDR3 is 14 residues. The CDR3 region has the DNA TGTGCCAGTAGTATAGGTGGACAGAACACTGAAGCTTTCTTT. It yields the protein CASSIGGQNTEAFF. The entire variable domain, with the rest obtained from reference TRBV19 and TRBJ1-1, is as follows: DGGITQSPKYLFRKEGQNVTLSCEQNLNHDAMYWYRQDPGQGLRLIYYSQIVNDFQKGDIAEGYSVSREKKESFPLTVTSAQKNPTAFYLCASSIGGQNTEAFFGQGTRLTVV.

The chain couples TRBV11-2 to TRBJ2-7, with D possibly TRBD1 on 6 matching bases. Trimming left V 3 bases short and J 2 bases short, with 11 bases between. The length of the CDR3 is 14 residues. Looked up from germline, CDR1 is SGHAT and CDR2 is FQNNGV. CDR3 DNA: TGTGCCAGCAGCTTTGAACAGGGAGCCTACGAGCAGTACTTC. Protein sequence: CASSFEQGAYEQYF.

J is TRBJ2-7 and V is TRBV6-1; unclear D gene. This CDR3 is built from 13 residues. The V and J ends lost 2 bases and 0 bases respectively, with 5 bases between them. CDR1 is MNHNS and CDR2 is SASEGT in the germline V gene. The CDR3 reads CASSETHSYEQYF. In DNA, the CDR3 is TGTGCCAGCAGTGAAACCCACTCCTACGAGCAGTACTTC.

This sequence joins TRBV7-2 and TRBJ2-7; unclear D gene. Trimming took off 6 bases at V and 2 bases at J, with 14 bases between the two ends. CDR3 size: 14 residues. Germline values: CDR1 SGHTA, CDR2 FQGNSA. DNA for the CDR3: TGTGCCAGCAGTTCCAGTTGGCCGACCTACGAGCAGTACTTC. Protein: CASSSSWPTYEQYF.

The rearrangement uses TRBV6-5 and TRBJ2-1, with TRBD1 identical over 7 bases. CDR1 and CDR2 from the germline V gene are MNHEY and SVGAGI. V trimming: 5 bases; J trimming: 5 bases; junction bases outside the gene matches: 6. There are 14 residues in the CDR3. The CDR3 nucleotides are TGTGCCAGCAGTCCGGGACAGAAAGACAATGAGCAGTTCTTC. The encoded protein is CASSPGQKDNEQFF.

The chain uses TRBV5-5 and TRBJ1-1, with D unresolved. Trimming removed 0 bases from V and 4 bases from J, with 4 bases in between. This CDR3 region has 12 residues. The germline V gene has CDR1 SGHKS and CDR2 YYEKEE (reference sequence). The CDR3 sequence is CASSLEGTEAFF. CDR3 sequence (DNA): TGTGCCAGCAGCTTGGAGGGCACTGAAGCTTTCTTT.

This chain uses TRBV7-9 with TRBJ2-7; D is ambiguous. Trimming stripped 4 bases from V and 5 bases from J, with 6 bases between. CDR1 and CDR2 from the germline V gene are SEHNR and FQNEAQ (reference sequence). This CDR3 is built from 11 residues. The CDR3 protein is CASSSNDEQYF. The CDR3 DNA reads as TGTGCCAGCAGCTCTAACGACGAGCAGTACTTC.